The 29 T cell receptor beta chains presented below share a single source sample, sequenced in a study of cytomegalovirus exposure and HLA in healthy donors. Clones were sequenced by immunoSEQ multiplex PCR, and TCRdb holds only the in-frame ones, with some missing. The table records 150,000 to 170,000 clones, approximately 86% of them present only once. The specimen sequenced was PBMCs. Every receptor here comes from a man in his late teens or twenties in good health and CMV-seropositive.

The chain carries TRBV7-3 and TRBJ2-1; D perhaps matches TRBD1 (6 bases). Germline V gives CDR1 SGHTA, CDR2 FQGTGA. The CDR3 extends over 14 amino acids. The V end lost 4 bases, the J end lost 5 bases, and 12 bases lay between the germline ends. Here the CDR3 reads CASSSMDSNNEQFF. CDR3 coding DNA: TGTGCCAGCAGCTCAATGGACAGCAACAATGAGCAGTTCTTC.

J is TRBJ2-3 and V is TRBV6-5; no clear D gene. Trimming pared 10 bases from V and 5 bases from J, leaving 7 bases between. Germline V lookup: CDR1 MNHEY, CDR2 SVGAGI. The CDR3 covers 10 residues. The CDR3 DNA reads TGTGCCACCTTCTTAGATACGCAGTATTTT. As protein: CATFLDTQYF.

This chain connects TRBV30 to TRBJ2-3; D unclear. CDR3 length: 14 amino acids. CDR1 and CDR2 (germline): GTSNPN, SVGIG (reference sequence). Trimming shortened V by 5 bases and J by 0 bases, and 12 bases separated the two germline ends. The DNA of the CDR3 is TGTGCCTGGGCCCTCCGACTGAGCACAGATACGCAGTATTTT. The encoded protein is CAWALRLSTDTQYF.

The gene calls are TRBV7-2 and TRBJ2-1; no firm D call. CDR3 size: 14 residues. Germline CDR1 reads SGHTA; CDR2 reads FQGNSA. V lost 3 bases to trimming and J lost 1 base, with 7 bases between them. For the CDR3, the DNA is TGTGCCAGCAGCTTCGACTGGTCCTACAATGAGCAGTTCTTC. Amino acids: CASSFDWSYNEQFF.

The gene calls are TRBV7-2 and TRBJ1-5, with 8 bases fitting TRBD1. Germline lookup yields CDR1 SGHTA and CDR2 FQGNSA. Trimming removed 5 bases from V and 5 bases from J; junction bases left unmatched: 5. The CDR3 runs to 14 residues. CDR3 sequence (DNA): TGTGCCAGCAGCGCCGGGACAGGCTATCAGCCCCAGCATTTT. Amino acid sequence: CASSAGTGYQPQHF.

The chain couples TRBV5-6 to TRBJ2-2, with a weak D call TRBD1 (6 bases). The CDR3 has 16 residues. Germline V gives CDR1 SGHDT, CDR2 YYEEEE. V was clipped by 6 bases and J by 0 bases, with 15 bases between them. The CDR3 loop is CASKGTGTSNTGELFF. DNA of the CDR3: TGTGCCAGCAAGGGGACCGGGACATCGAACACCGGGGAGCTGTTTTTT. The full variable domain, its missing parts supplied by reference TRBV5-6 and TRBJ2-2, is DAGVTQSPTHLIKTRGQQVTLRCSPKSGHDTVSWYQQALGQGPQFIFQYYEEEERQRGNFPDRFSGHQFPNYSSELNVNALLLGDSALYLCASKGTGTSNTGELFFGEGSRLTVL.

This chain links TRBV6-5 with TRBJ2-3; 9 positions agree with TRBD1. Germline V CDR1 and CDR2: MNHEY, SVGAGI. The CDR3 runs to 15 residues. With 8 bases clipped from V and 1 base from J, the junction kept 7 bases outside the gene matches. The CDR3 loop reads CASCRGDRGTDTQYF. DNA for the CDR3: TGTGCCAGCTGCCGCGGGGACAGGGGCACAGATACGCAGTATTTT.

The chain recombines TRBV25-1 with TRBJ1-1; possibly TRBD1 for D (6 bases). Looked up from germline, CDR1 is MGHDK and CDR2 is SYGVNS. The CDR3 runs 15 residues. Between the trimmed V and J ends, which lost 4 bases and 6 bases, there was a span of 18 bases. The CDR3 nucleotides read TGTGCCAGCAGTGTTTTTACAGGGAGAGCGGCTGAAGCTTTCTTT. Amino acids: CASSVFTGRAAEAFF.

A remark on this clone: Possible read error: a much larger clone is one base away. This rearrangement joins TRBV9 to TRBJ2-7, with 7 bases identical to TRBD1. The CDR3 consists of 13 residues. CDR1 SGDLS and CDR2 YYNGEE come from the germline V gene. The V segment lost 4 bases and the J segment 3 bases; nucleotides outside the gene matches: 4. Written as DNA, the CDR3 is TGTGCCAGCAGCCCGTGGACAGGCTACGAGCAGTACTTC. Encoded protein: CASSPWTGYEQYF.

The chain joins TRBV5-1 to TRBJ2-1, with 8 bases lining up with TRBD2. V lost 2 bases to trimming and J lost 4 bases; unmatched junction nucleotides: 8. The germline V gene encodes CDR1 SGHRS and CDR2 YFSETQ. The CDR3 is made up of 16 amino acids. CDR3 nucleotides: TGCGCCAGCAGCTTCCTAGCGGGCGCCCAGTACAATGAGCAGTTCTTC. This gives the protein CASSFLAGAQYNEQFF.

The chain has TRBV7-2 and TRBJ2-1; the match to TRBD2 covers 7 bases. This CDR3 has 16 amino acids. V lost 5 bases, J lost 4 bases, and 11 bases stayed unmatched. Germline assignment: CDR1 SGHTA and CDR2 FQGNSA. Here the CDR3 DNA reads TGTGCCAGCAGCGTAACGGGCGGGGGAAGATACAATGAGCAGTTCTTC. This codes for CASSVTGGGRYNEQFF.

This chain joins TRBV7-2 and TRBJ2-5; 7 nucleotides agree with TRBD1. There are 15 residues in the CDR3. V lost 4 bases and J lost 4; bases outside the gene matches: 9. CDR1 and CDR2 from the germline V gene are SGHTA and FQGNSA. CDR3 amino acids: CASSSDRRPGETQYF. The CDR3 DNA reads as TGTGCCAGCAGCTCGGACAGGAGGCCCGGAGAGACCCAGTACTTC.

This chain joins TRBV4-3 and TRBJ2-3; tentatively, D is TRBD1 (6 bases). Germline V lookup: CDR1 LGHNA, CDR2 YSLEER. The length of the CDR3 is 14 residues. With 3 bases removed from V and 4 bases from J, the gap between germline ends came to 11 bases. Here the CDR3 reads CASSQAQGADTQYF. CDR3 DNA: TGCGCCAGCAGCCAGGCACAGGGTGCAGATACGCAGTATTTT.

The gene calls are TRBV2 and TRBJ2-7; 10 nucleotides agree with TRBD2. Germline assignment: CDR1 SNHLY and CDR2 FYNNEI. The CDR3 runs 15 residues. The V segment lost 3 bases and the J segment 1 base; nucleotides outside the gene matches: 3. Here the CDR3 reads CASSETSGQSYEQYF. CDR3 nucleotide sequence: TGTGCCAGCAGTGAGACTAGCGGGCAGTCCTACGAGCAGTACTTC.

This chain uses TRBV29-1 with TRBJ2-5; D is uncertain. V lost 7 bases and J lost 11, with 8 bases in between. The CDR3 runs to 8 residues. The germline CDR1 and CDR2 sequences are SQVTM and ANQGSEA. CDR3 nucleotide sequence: TGCAGCGAGGAGATGCAGTACTTC. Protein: CSEEMQYF.

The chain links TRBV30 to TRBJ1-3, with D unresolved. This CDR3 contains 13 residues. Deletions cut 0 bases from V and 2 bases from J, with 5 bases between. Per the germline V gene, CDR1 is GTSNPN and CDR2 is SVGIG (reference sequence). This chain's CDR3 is CAWSVSTGNTIYF. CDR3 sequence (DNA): TGTGCCTGGAGTGTAAGCACTGGAAACACCATATATTTT. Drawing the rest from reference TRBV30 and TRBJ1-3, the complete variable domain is SQTIHQWPATLVQPVGSPLSLECTVEGTSNPNLYWYRQAAGRGLQLLFYSVGIGQISSEVPQNLSASRPQDRQFILSSKKLLLSDSGFYLCAWSVSTGNTIYFGEGSWLTVV.

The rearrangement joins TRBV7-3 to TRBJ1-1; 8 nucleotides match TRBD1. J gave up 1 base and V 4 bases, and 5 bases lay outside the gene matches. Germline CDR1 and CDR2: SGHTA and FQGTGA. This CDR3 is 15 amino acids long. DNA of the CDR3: TGTGCCAGCAGCTCTACAGGGGGGGCGAACACTGAAGCTTTCTTT. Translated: CASSSTGGANTEAFF. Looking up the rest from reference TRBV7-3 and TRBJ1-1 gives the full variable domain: GAGVSQTPSNKVTEKGKYVELRCDPISGHTALYWYRQSLGQGPEFLIYFQGTGAADDSGLPNDRFFAVRPEGSVSTLKIQRTERGDSAVYLCASSSTGGANTEAFFGQGTRLTVV.

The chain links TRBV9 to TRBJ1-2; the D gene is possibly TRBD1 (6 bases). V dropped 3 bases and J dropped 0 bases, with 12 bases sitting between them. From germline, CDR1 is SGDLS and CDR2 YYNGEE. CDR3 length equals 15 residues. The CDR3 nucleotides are TGTGCCAGCAGCGAGTACAGGGCGGCTAACTATGGCTACACCTTC. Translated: CASSEYRAANYGYTF.

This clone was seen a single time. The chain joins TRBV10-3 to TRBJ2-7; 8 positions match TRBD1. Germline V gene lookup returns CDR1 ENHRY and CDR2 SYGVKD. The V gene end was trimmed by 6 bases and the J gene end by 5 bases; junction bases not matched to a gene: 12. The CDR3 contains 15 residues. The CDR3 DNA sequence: TGTGCCATCAGCGCGGGCAGGGGGCAACAGGACGAGCAGTACTTC. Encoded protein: CAISAGRGQQDEQYF.

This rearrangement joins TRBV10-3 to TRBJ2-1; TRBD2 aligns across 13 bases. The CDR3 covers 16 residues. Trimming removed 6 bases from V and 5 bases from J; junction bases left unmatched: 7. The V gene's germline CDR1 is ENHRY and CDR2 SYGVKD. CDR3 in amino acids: CAISTTSGGRNNEQFF. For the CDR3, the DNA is TGTGCCATCAGCACGACTAGCGGGGGGCGAAACAATGAGCAGTTCTTC.

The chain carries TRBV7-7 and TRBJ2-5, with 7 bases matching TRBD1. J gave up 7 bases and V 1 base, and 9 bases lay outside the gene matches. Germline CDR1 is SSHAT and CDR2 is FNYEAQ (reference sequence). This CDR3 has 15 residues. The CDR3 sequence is CASSLEGGSGGTQYF. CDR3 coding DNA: TGTGCCAGCAGCTTAGAAGGTGGATCAGGGGGGACCCAGTACTTC.

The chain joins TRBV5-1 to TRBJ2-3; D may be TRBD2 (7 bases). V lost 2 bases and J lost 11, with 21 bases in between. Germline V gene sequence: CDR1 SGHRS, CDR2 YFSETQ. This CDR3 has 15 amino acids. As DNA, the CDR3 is TGCGCCAGCAGCTTTGCGGACCCGGGGGGCGAAAGGCAGTATTTT. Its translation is CASSFADPGGERQYF.

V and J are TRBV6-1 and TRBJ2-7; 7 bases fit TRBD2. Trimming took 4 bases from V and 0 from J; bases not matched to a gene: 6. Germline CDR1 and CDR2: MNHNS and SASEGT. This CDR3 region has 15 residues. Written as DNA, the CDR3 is TGTGCCAGCAGTGTTCGGGAGGCGAGCTCCTACGAGCAGTACTTC. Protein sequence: CASSVREASSYEQYF.

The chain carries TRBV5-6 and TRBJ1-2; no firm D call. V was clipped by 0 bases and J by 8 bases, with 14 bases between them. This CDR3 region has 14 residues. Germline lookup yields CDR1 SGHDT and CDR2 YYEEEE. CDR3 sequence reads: CASSLGGGGGGYTF. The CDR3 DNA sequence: TGTGCCAGCAGCTTGGGAGGCGGTGGCGGGGGCTACACCTTC.

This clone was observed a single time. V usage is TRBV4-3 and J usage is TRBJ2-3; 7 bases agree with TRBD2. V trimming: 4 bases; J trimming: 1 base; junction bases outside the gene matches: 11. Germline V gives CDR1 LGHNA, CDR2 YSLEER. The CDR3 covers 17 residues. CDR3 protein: CASSLSQAGVGTDTQYF. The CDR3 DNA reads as TGCGCCAGCAGCCTCTCTCAGGCGGGAGTGGGCACAGATACGCAGTATTTT.

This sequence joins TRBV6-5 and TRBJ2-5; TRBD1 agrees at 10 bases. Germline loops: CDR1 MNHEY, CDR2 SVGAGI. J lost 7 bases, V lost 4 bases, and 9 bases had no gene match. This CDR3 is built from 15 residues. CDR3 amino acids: CASSFTGTGVGTQYF. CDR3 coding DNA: TGTGCCAGCAGTTTCACCGGGACAGGGGTGGGGACCCAGTACTTC.

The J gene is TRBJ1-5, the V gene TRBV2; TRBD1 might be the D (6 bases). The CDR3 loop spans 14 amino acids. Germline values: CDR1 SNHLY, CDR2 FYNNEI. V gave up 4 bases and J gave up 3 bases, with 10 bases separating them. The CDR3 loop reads CASSVGQPNQPQHF. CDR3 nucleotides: TGTGCCAGCAGTGTAGGACAGCCCAATCAGCCCCAGCATTTT.

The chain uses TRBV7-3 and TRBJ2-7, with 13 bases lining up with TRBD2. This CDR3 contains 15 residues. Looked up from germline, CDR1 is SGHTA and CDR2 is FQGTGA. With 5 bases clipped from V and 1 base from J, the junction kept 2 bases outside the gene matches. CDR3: CASSRTSGGSYEQYF. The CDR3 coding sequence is TGTGCCAGCAGCAGGACTAGCGGGGGATCCTACGAGCAGTACTTC. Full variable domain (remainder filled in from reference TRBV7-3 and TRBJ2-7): GAGVSQTPSNKVTEKGKYVELRCDPISGHTALYWYRQSLGQGPEFLIYFQGTGAADDSGLPNDRFFAVRPEGSVSTLKIQRTERGDSAVYLCASSRTSGGSYEQYFGPGTRLTVT.

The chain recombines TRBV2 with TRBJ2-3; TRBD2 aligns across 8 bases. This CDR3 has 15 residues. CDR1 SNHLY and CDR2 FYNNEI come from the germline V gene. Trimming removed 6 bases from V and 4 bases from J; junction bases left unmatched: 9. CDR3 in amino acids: CASSPTGGHPDTQYF. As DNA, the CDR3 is TGTGCCAGCAGCCCAACGGGAGGGCATCCAGATACGCAGTATTTT.